This TCR beta chain was recovered during a study of shared clonotypes between healthy human individuals. Overall study context: Researchers drew samples from a couple of women and a few men aged 18 to 49.

Germline loops: CDR1 SGHDT, CDR2 YYEEEE. V lost 0 bases, J lost 4 bases, and 11 bases lay in between. CDR3 length equals 15 residues. To note about this clone: The antigen remains unidentified.

Evenly divided among several immunoSEQ plates was the genomic DNA of each subset. Profiling relied on immunoSEQ multiplex PCR, and the TCRdb table lists in-frame clones only, not all of them. This table has roughly 410,000 clones, 95% to 97% appearing once. Study findings and constraints: Represented diversity (both genetic and exposure-history) was limited by the small number of donors.

Together with CD45RO+ cells, CCR7-negative CD45RA+ TemRA cells were included in CD8 memory. The rearrangement uses TRBV5-6 and TRBJ2-1, with D maybe TRBD2 (6 bases). This TCR came from a man aged 25 to 45 in good health. The sample was memory CD8+ T cells sorted from blood. The subset is: CD45RO+ cells pooled with CCR7-negative TemRA cells. For the CDR3, the DNA is TGTGCCAGCAGCTTGGACGGGAGCGGATACAATGAGCAGTTCTTC. Translated: CASSLDGSGYNEQFF.